Listed here is a single TCR beta chain. This specimen belongs to a study of cytomegalovirus exposure and HLA in healthy donors. There are 15 residues in the CDR3. Germline values: CDR1 SGDLS, CDR2 YYNGEE. V shed 3 bases, J shed 6 bases, and the junction held 8 bases outside the gene matches. The PCR made use of 60 Vbeta and 13 Jbeta primers. Sequenced by immunoSEQ multiplex PCR; TCRdb stores in-frame clones only, minus some. The sample shows 100,000 to 150,000 clones, 81% of them seen only once. V gene TRBV9 combines with J gene TRBJ2-3, with 9 bases identical to TRBD1. This receptor was obtained from a man younger than 30 in good health and CMV-seronegative. The sequencing input was PBMCs. The CDR3, as DNA: TGTGCCAGCAGCGCGCGGGACAGGGTGTGGGATACGCAGTATTTT. Translating gives CASSARDRVWDTQYF.